This T cell receptor (beta chain) appears in the sequencing data of a study of cytomegalovirus exposure and HLA in healthy donors. At the level of the study: In an early release, HLA-typed donors contributed tens of millions of unique TCR sequences. Ancestry clustering placed more than 65% of under 450 genotyped donors in the Caucasian-associated cluster.

Points on this clone: Its antigen is not known.

The CDR3 consists of 13 residues. Trimming took 4 bases from V and 1 from J, leaving 8 bases between them. Germline V gene lookup returns CDR1 SGHNT and CDR2 YYREEE (reference sequence). With 60 Vbeta and 13 Jbeta primers, the PCR was carried out. Data came from immunoSEQ multiplex PCR; TCRdb stores just in-frame clones and leaves some out. The sample shows approximately 120,000 clones, over 60% of them seen only once. Study-level results: The study put under 200 TCR beta chains on its list as cytomegalovirus-associated. As a later analysis showed, several of the most significant clusters appeared to be linked to common viral pathogens.

The chain employs TRBV5-4 and TRBJ1-1; TRBD1 might be the D (5 bases). The sequenced sample consisted of PBMCs. The sequence was collected from a female donor in good health and CMV-seronegative. Written as DNA, the CDR3 is TGTGCCAGCAGCCGCGGGGGGAACACTGAAGCTTTCTTT. Its protein is CASSRGGNTEAFF.